Described below is a single T cell receptor beta chain sequence and its context. The data were obtained in a study of blood T cell repertoires in COVID-19. On the study more broadly: The United States, Italy and Spain were the sources of the acute and convalescent COVID-19 samples. Nucleic acid was either cDNA or gDNA, and it came from T cells, B-cell-depleted T cells, or PBMCs.

The germline V gene encodes CDR1 GTSNPN and CDR2 SVGIG (reference sequence). This CDR3 region has 14 residues. Germline trimming cut 3 bases from V and 4 bases from J; bases unmatched to any gene: 3. Original processing notes: Estimates of nucleated cell counts were drawn from the amplification of reference gene primers. Profiled with immunoSEQ multiplex PCR; TCRdb holds only in-frame clones, not every one. The V and J calls and clone size are taken from that table; D and trimming were inferred from the DNA. The table has about 400,000 clones, around 87% seen once. Specimen: peripheral blood. The receptor was derived from a human donor in a cohort sampled during active COVID-19. The rearrangement joins TRBV30 to TRBJ1-5; 10 bases are a match to TRBD1. CDR3 nucleotides: TGTGCCTGGAGCCCGGGACAGGGGAATCAGCCCCAGCATTTT. Protein: CAWSPGQGNQPQHF.